Listed below are T cell receptor beta chains from one sample, sequenced in a study of blood T cell repertoires in COVID-19. The repertoire was sequenced with immunoSEQ multiplex PCR; TCRdb's copy has only in-frame clones and lacks some. The sample consists of about 160,000 clones, about nine tenths of them appearing once. The sample was peripheral blood. These receptors were taken from a man in his late teens or twenties with acute or convalescent COVID-19. Each CDR3 is given with its conserved first and last residue.

j_gene: TRBJ1-1
v_gene: TRBV6-1
CDR3aa: CASSERGGRGGDTEAFF

j_gene: TRBJ2-5
v_gene: TRBV5-1
CDR3aa: CASSYEETQYF

j_gene: TRBJ1-4
v_gene: TRBV6-6
CDR3aa: CASSSLPRVEKLFF

j_gene: TRBJ2-1
v_gene: TRBV11-3
CDR3aa: CASSSRTSGHGYNEQFF

j_gene: TRBJ2-1
v_gene: TRBV5-1
CDR3aa: CASSLEGTSGIYNEQFF

j_gene: TRBJ2-1
v_gene: TRBV11-2
CDR3aa: CASSLDGGTASYNEQFF

j_gene: TRBJ2-5
v_gene: TRBV6-5
CDR3aa: CASNRGRSGETQYF

j_gene: TRBJ1-1
v_gene: TRBV7-2
CDR3aa: CASSFGGWSEAFF

j_gene: TRBJ2-3
v_gene: TRBV27
CDR3aa: CASSLIGLAGDTQYF

j_gene: TRBJ2-5
v_gene: TRBV12-5
CDR3aa: CASGFAGLAGETQYF

j_gene: TRBJ1-6
v_gene: TRBV30
CDR3aa: CAWSGNRGGSPLHF

j_gene: TRBJ1-2
v_gene: TRBV7-9
CDR3aa: CASSTDWDRGNGYTF

j_gene: TRBJ1-2
v_gene: TRBV6-5
CDR3aa: CASRPRTGRHGYTF

j_gene: TRBJ2-7
v_gene: TRBV5-1
CDR3aa: CASSLSGTYEQYF

j_gene: TRBJ2-2
v_gene: TRBV18
CDR3aa: CASSPPGQGGYTGELFF

j_gene: TRBJ2-7
v_gene: TRBV5-1
CDR3aa: CASKPGQTSYEQYF

j_gene: TRBJ1-2
v_gene: TRBV4-2
CDR3aa: CASSQGKGQEFYGYTF

j_gene: TRBJ1-1
v_gene: TRBV6-5
CDR3aa: CASSYSGTNTEAFF